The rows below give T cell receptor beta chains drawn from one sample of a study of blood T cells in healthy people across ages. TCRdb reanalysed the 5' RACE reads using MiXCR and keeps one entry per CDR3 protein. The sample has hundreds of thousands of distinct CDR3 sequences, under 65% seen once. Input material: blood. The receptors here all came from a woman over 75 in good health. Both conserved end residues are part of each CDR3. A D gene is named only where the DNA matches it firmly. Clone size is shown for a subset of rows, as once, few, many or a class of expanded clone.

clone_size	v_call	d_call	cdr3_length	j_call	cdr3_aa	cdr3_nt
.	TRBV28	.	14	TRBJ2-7	CASSLRGPLSEQYF	TGTGCCAGCAGCTTGAGGGGTCCACTCTCCGAGCAGTACTTC
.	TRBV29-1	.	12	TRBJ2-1	CSVGPGAYEQFF	TGCAGCGTTGGACCGGGGGCCTATGAGCAGTTCTTC
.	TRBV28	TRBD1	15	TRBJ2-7	CASSQAGQGDDEQYF	TGTGCCAGCAGTCAGGCGGGACAGGGGGATGACGAGCAGTACTTC
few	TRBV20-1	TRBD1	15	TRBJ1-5	CSATPGGGQGITQHF	TGCAGTGCCACCCCCGGAGGGGGACAGGGTATAACCCAGCATTTT
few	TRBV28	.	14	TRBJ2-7	CASSSNRFPYEQYF	TGTGCCAGCAGTTCCAACAGGTTTCCCTACGAGCAGTACTTC
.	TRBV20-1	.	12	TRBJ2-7	CSQGSSGYEQYF	TGCAGTCAGGGGAGTAGCGGCTACGAGCAGTACTTC
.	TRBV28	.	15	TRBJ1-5	CTSSIPDSQNQPQHF	TGTACCAGCAGTATCCCCGACAGTCAGAATCAGCCCCAGCATTTT
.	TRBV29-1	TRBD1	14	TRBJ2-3	CSYQGQGPADTQYF	TGCAGCTACCAGGGACAGGGGCCCGCAGATACGCAGTATTTT
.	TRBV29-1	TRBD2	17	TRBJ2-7	CSVTGGLAGGGSYEQYF	TGCAGCGTTACGGGGGGACTAGCGGGAGGAGGGTCCTACGAGCAGTACTTC
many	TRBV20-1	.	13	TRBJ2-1	CSARDYGDNEQFF	TGCAGTGCTAGAGATTATGGGGACAATGAGCAGTTCTTC
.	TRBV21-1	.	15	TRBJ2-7	CASSKAQKRGVEQYF	TGTGCCAGCAGCAAAGCCCAGAAGAGGGGGGTCGAGCAGTACTTC
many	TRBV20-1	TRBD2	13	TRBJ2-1	CSAHERDYNEQFF	TGCAGTGCGCATGAGCGGGACTACAATGAGCAGTTCTTC
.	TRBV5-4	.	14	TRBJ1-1	CASFRDTDHTEAFF	TGTGCCAGCTTTAGGGACACCGATCACACTGAAGCTTTCTTT
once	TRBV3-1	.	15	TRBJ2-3	CASSQESFSTDTQYF	TGTGCCAGCAGCCAAGAGTCCTTTAGCACAGATACGCAGTATTTT
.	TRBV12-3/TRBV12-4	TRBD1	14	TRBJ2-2	CASSTGQGTGELFF	TGTGCCAGCAGTACGGGACAGGGGACCGGGGAGCTGTTTTTT
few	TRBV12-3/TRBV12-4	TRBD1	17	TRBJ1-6	CASSFGRTGVGNSPLHF	TGTGCCAGCAGTTTTGGCCGGACAGGGGTAGGAAATTCACCCCTCCACTTT
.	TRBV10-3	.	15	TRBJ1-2	CAIRDILADLYGYTF	TGTGCCATCAGGGACATTCTGGCAGACTTATATGGCTACACCTTC
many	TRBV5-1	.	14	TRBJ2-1	CASKTGAAYNEQFF	TGCGCCAGCAAAACGGGGGCAGCCTACAATGAGCAGTTCTTC
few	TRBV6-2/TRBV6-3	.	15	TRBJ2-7	CASSRESDDYNEQYF	TGTGCCAGCAGTCGTGAAAGCGACGACTACAATGAGCAGTACTTC
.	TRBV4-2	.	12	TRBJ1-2	CASSQDLDGYTF	TGTGCCAGCAGCCAAGATCTCGATGGCTACACCTTC
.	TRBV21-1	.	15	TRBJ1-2	CASSKGVRVGNGYTF	TGTGCCAGCAGCAAAGGAGTTAGGGTTGGGAATGGCTACACCTTC
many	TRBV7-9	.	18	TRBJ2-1	CASSSKTWPGEKYNEQFF	TGTGCCAGCAGCTCCAAAACTTGGCCGGGGGAGAAATACAATGAGCAGTTCTTC
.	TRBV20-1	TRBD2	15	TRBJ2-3	CSATRTSGGTDTQYF	TGCAGTGCTACTCGGACTAGCGGGGGGACAGATACGCAGTATTTT
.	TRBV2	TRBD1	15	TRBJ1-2	CASRLQGALIYGYTF	TGTGCCAGCAGGTTACAGGGGGCGCTTATCTATGGCTACACCTTC
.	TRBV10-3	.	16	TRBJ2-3	CAITDRGTPGTDTQYF	TGTGCCATCACCGACCGGGGAACCCCGGGGACAGATACGCAGTATTTT
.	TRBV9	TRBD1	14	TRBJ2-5	CASSIRDREETQYF	TGTGCCAGCAGCATCCGCGACAGGGAAGAGACCCAGTACTTC
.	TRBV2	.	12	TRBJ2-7	CASGERIYEQYF	TGTGCCAGCGGGGAAAGAATCTACGAGCAGTACTTC
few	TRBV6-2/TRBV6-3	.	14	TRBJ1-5	CASSYQNSNQPQHF	TGTGCCAGCAGTTATCAGAATAGCAATCAGCCCCAGCATTTT
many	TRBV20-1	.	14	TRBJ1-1	CSAATGRRNTEAFF	TGCAGTGCCGCTACAGGGAGGAGGAACACTGAAGCTTTCTTT
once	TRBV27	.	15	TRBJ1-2	CASTKSGHPNYGYTF	TGTGCCAGCACCAAATCAGGACACCCGAACTATGGCTACACCTTC
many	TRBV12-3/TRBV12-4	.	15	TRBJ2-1	CASSPGSRNRNEQFF	TGTGCCAGCTCTCCAGGGTCCCGCAACCGCAATGAGCAGTTCTTC
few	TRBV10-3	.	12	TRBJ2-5	CATAGGQETQYF	TGTGCCACAGCAGGGGGGCAAGAGACCCAGTACTTC
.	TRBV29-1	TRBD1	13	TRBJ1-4	CSAAGSQGGKLFF	TGCAGCGCCGCAGGGAGCCAGGGGGGAAAACTGTTTTTT
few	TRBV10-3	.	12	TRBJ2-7	CAISGAGDEQYF	TGTGCCATCAGTGGAGCTGGGGACGAGCAGTACTTC
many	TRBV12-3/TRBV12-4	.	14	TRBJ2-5	CASSSGKPGETQYF	TGTGCCAGCAGTTCGGGAAAACCGGGAGAGACCCAGTACTTC
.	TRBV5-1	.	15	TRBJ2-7	CASRLDGGSYNEQYF	TGCGCCAGCAGGTTGGACGGCGGATCCTACAATGAGCAGTACTTC
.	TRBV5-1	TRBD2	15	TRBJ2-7	CASSLRLAGNYEQYF	TGCGCCAGCAGCCTTCGACTAGCGGGGAACTACGAGCAGTACTTC
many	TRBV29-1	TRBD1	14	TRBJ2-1	CSVDRGQGGNEQFF	TGCAGCGTCGATCGTGGACAGGGGGGTAATGAGCAGTTCTTC
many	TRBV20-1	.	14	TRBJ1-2	CSARDLGQRYGYTF	TGCAGTGCTAGAGATCTAGGACAGCGCTATGGCTACACCTTC
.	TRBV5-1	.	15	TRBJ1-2	CASQRTAAVDYVYTF	TGCGCCAGTCAAAGGACAGCGGCGGTTGACTATGTCTACACCTTC
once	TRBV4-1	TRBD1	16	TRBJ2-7	CASGRDRTGSLHEQYF	TGCGCCAGCGGCAGGGACCGGACAGGGTCTTTACACGAGCAGTACTTC
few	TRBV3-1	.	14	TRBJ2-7	CASSQARPTYEQYF	TGTGCCAGCAGCCAAGCTCGGCCTACCTACGAGCAGTACTTC
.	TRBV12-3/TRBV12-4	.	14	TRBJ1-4	CASSKQLSSEKLFF	TGTGCCAGCAGCAAACAGTTATCTAGTGAAAAACTGTTTTTT
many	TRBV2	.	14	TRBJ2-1	CANRRDALYNEQFF	TGTGCCAACCGCCGGGACGCCCTCTACAATGAGCAGTTCTTC
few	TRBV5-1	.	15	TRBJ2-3	CASSLLASTTDTQYF	TGCGCCAGCAGCTTGCTTGCGAGCACCACAGATACGCAGTATTTT
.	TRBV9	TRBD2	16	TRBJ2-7	CASSPFSSGSSYEQYF	TGTGCCAGCAGCCCCTTTTCTAGCGGGAGCTCCTACGAGCAGTACTTC
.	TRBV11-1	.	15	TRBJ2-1	CASSLVLGLNNEQFF	TGTGCCAGCAGCTTAGTGTTGGGTCTGAACAATGAGCAGTTCTTC
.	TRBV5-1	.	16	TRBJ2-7	CASSLETSGASYEQYF	TGCGCCAGCAGCTTGGAAACGTCCGGGGCCTCCTACGAGCAGTACTTC
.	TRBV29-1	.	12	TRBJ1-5	CSAGRENQPQHF	TGCAGCGCTGGCAGGGAGAATCAGCCCCAGCATTTT
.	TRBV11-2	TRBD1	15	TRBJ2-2	CASSLEIQGAGELFF	TGTGCCAGCAGCTTAGAGATACAGGGGGCCGGGGAGCTGTTTTTT
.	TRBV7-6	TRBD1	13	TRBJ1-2	CASSEVAGGGYTF	TGTGCCAGCAGCGAGGTGGCAGGGGGAGGCTACACCTTC
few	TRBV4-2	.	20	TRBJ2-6	CASSQLKVPGDPSGANVLTF	TGTGCCAGCAGCCAATTAAAAGTCCCAGGGGATCCCTCTGGGGCCAACGTCCTGACTTTC
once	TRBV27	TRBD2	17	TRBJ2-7	CASIRGGRLPSETAQYF	TGTGCCAGCATAAGAGGCGGGAGGCTCCCGTCGGAGACGGCCCAGTACTTC
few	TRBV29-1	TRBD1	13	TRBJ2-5	CSVNGQGQETQYF	TGCAGCGTCAACGGACAGGGGCAGGAGACCCAGTACTTC
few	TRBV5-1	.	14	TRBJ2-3	CASSLGQVQDTQYF	TGCGCCAGCAGCTTGGGACAGGTGCAGGATACGCAGTATTTT
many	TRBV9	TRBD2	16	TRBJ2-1	CASSGSGLAGYNEQFF	TGTGCCAGCAGCGGGTCGGGACTAGCGGGGTACAATGAGCAGTTCTTC
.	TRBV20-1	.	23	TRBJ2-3	CSARGDGMMGHSGYWGAPDTQYF	TGCAGTGCTAGAGGGGACGGGATGATGGGGCACTCCGGGTATTGGGGAGCGCCAGATACGCAGTATTTT
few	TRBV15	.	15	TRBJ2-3	CATSRDLAGADTQYF	TGTGCCACCAGCAGAGATCTCGCGGGGGCGGATACGCAGTATTTT
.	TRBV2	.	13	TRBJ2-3	CATSGRITDTQYF	TGTGCCACCTCGGGACGGATCACAGATACGCAGTATTTT